Each of the 2 T cell receptor beta chains below was sequenced from the same sample in a study of blood T cell repertoires in COVID-19. The assay was immunoSEQ multiplex PCR, and TCRdb's table has in-frame clones only and misses some. The data show about 78,000 clones, around nine tenths seen once. The sequencing input was peripheral blood. Source of these receptors: a man aged 45 to 65 with active or convalescent COVID-19.

V and J are TRBV15 and TRBJ1-2; D ambiguous. Between the trimmed V and J ends, which lost 0 bases and 7 bases, there was a span of 6 bases. This CDR3 is 12 amino acids long. Germline CDR1 reads LNHNV; CDR2 reads YYDKDF (reference sequence). CDR3 in DNA: TGTGCCACCAGCAGAGATCAGGCTGGCTACACCTTC. This sequence encodes CATSRDQAGYTF.

This clone was counted between two and nine times. The chain has TRBV3-1 (or the pseudogene TRBV3-2) and TRBJ1-6, with 7 bases fitting TRBD1. CDR3 length equals 15 residues. V dropped 5 bases and J dropped 5; count of bases not matched to a gene: 6. CDR1 and CDR2 from the germline V gene are LGHDT and YNNKEL (reference sequence). The CDR3 region is CASSDRQGDNSPLHF. The CDR3, as DNA: TGTGCCAGCAGCGACCGACAGGGTGATAATTCACCCCTCCACTTT.